These 20 T cell receptor beta chains were all obtained from the same sample, sequenced in a study of blood T cell repertoires in COVID-19. Assay used: immunoSEQ multiplex PCR; TCRdb lists only in-frame clones, some missing. The table lists 130,000 or so clones, about 76% of them singletons. Sequenced material: peripheral blood. These receptors all come from a man older than 75 with acute or convalescent COVID-19.

This chain links TRBV7-9 with TRBJ1-1; D is undetermined. The ends were cut back, 2 bases at V and 1 base at J, with 8 bases in the middle. CDR3 length: 14 residues. CDR1 SEHNR and CDR2 FQNEAQ come from the germline V gene (reference sequence). The CDR3 reads CASSLTKRNTEAFF. The CDR3 coding sequence is TGTGCCAGCAGCTTAACTAAACGGAACACTGAAGCTTTCTTT.

The chain carries TRBV7-2 and TRBJ2-7; a possible D gene is TRBD2 (7 bases). CDR1 and CDR2 from the germline V gene are SGHTA and FQGNSA. The V and J ends lost 1 base and 4 bases respectively, with 14 bases between them. There are 15 residues in the CDR3. The CDR3 sequence: CASSLEGEGRYEQYF. The CDR3 DNA sequence: TGTGCCAGCAGCTTAGAGGGGGAGGGTCGTTACGAGCAGTACTTC.

The table lists this clone with a few counts. The gene calls are TRBV2 and TRBJ2-5, with TRBD2 matching 11 bases. Germline values: CDR1 SNHLY, CDR2 FYNNEI. CDR3 length: 15 residues. V shed 5 bases, J shed 4 bases, and the junction held 6 bases outside the gene matches. The CDR3, as DNA: TGTGCCAGCAGTAACTCGGGACTAGCGGTAGAGACCCAGTACTTC. Protein: CASSNSGLAVETQYF.

The CDR3, as DNA: TGTGCCAGCTCACCAACCGGGACTAGCGGGGGAGAGACCCAGTACTTC. It specifies CASSPTGTSGGETQYF. The chain links TRBV18 to TRBJ2-5, with 14 bases matching TRBD2. V gave up 2 bases and J gave up 4 bases; unmatched junction bases: 3. Germline CDR1 and CDR2: KGHSH and LQKENI. The CDR3 extends over 16 amino acids.

The chain recombines TRBV11-2 with TRBJ2-3; 11 bases fit TRBD2. This CDR3 is 16 amino acids long. V shed 5 bases and J 7 bases; nucleotides not matched to a gene: 11. CDR1 and CDR2 from the germline V gene are SGHAT and FQNNGV. Here the CDR3 reads CASSRLVTSGGNTQYF. The CDR3 nucleotides read TGTGCCAGCAGCCGCCTCGTTACTAGCGGGGGAAATACGCAGTATTTT.

The V gene is TRBV27, the J gene TRBJ1-5; 7 bases are a match to TRBD1. This CDR3 is 13 amino acids long. Trimming cost V 5 bases and J 5 bases; bases outside gene matches: 3. Germline assignment: CDR1 MNHEY and CDR2 SMNVEV (reference sequence). CDR3 in DNA: TGTGCCAGCAGTAGACAGGGTTATCAGCCCCAGCATTTT. Protein sequence: CASSRQGYQPQHF.

The sample holds a few counts of this clone. Written as DNA, the CDR3 is TGTGCCACCGGGACACGCTCTGGAAACACCATATATTTT. As protein: CATGTRSGNTIYF. The chain joins TRBV19 to TRBJ1-3, with a tentative D call TRBD1 (6 bases). The CDR3 has 13 residues. Trimming stripped 10 bases from V and 0 bases from J, with 10 bases between. The V gene's germline CDR1 is LNHDA and CDR2 SQIVND (reference sequence).

The rearrangement joins TRBV30 to TRBJ1-2, with 9 bases aligning to TRBD1. Germline V gene data show CDR1 as GTSNPN and CDR2 as SVGIG (reference sequence). J was trimmed by 8 bases and V by 0 bases; bases with no gene match: 4. This CDR3 is 13 amino acids long. The CDR3 loop is CAWSVQGARGYTF. The DNA of the CDR3 is TGTGCCTGGAGTGTACAGGGGGCGCGAGGCTACACCTTC.

The chain joins TRBV6-6 to TRBJ1-1; the match to TRBD1 covers 8 bases. Germline V gene lookup returns CDR1 MNHNY and CDR2 SVGAGI (reference sequence). The CDR3 contains 16 residues. The trim removed 2 bases at V and 1 base at J, leaving 6 bases unmatched. This CDR3 reads CASSYPTGTGNTEAFF. The CDR3, as DNA: TGTGCCAGCAGTTACCCTACCGGGACAGGGAACACTGAAGCTTTCTTT.

The chain has TRBV19 and TRBJ1-2; 7 nucleotides agree with TRBD1. Trimming at V came to 3 bases and at J to 7 bases, leaving 14 bases not matched to a gene. Germline CDR1 LNHDA, CDR2 SQIVND (reference sequence). The CDR3 contains 16 residues. The CDR3 DNA is TGTGCCAGTAGTATCGAAATTAACAGGGGCTTCTCTGGCTACACCTTC. It specifies CASSIEINRGFSGYTF.

This chain links TRBV14 with TRBJ2-3, with D possibly matching TRBD2 (5 bases). The germline V and J ends were trimmed by 0 bases and 14 bases, with 18 bases remaining between them. The CDR3 runs to 14 residues. Germline loops: CDR1 SGHDN, CDR2 FVKESK. This CDR3 is CASSQDGRGGSAYF. As DNA, the CDR3 is TGTGCCAGCAGCCAAGATGGGCGAGGAGGCTCGGCGTATTTT.

The chain couples TRBV3-1 (or the pseudogene TRBV3-2) to TRBJ1-2, with TRBD1 matching over 8 bases. V lost 1 base to trimming and J lost 4 bases; unmatched junction nucleotides: 2. CDR1 LGHDT and CDR2 YNNKEL come from the germline V gene (reference sequence). This CDR3 is 14 amino acids long. In DNA form, the CDR3 reads TGTGCCAGCAGCCAAGGACAGGGGACCTATGGCTACACCTTC. It codes for CASSQGQGTYGYTF.

The chain has TRBV2 and TRBJ2-3; D gene uncertain. The V gene lost 2 bases and the J gene lost 3 bases, with 9 bases spanning the gap. This CDR3 is built from 14 residues. Germline CDR1 and CDR2: SNHLY and FYNNEI. CDR3 amino acids: CASSEWSRTDTQYF. The CDR3, as DNA: TGTGCCAGCAGTGAATGGAGTAGGACAGATACGCAGTATTTT. Using reference TRBV2 and TRBJ2-3 for the parts outside the CDR3, the full variable domain is EPEVTQTPSHQVTQMGQEVILRCVPISNHLYFYWYRQILGQKVEFLVSFYNNEISEKSEIFDDQFSVERPDGSNFTLKIRSTKLEDSAMYFCASSEWSRTDTQYFGPGTRLTVL.

This chain links TRBV11-2 with TRBJ2-1, with TRBD2 identical over 12 bases. The V and J ends lost 4 bases and 4 bases, in that order; junction bases with no gene match: 2. Germline CDR1 is SGHAT and CDR2 is FQNNGV. The CDR3 runs 15 residues. The CDR3 DNA is TGTGCCAGCAGCTCACTAGCGGGGGGTTACAATGAGCAGTTCTTC. Its translation is CASSSLAGGYNEQFF.

The chain links TRBV19 to TRBJ1-2; tentatively, D is TRBD1 (5 bases). V was pared by 8 bases and J by 6 bases, with 16 bases between. Germline CDR1 is LNHDA and CDR2 is SQIVND (reference sequence). The CDR3 loop spans 13 amino acids. The CDR3: CASRRIREDGYTF. DNA for the CDR3: TGTGCCAGTCGGCGTATCAGGGAGGATGGCTACACCTTC.

This clone was found a few times. This same CDR3 is encoded by further DNA sequences in the sample. The rearrangement uses TRBV27 and TRBJ1-5; D is undetermined. The CDR3 runs to 15 residues. Germline values: CDR1 MNHEY, CDR2 SMNVEV (reference sequence). The germline V and J ends were trimmed by 2 bases and 1 base, with 9 bases remaining between them. The CDR3: CASSLGPGSNQPQHF. The CDR3 coding sequence is TGTGCCAGCAGTTTAGGGCCGGGAAGCAATCAGCCCCAGCATTTT.

V is TRBV11-2 and J is TRBJ2-3, with D uncertain. The CDR3 covers 13 residues. Germline V gives CDR1 SGHAT, CDR2 FQNNGV. Trimming stripped 3 bases from V and 2 bases from J, with 6 bases between. CDR3 sequence: CASSFYSTDTQYF. The CDR3 DNA sequence: TGTGCCAGCAGCTTCTACTCCACAGATACGCAGTATTTT.

The chain uses TRBV7-9 and TRBJ2-1, with TRBD1 as a possible D gene (6 bases). This CDR3 has 12 amino acids. The V and J ends lost 5 bases and 9 bases respectively, with 11 bases between them. The germline gives CDR1 SEHNR, CDR2 FQNEAQ (reference sequence). This chain's CDR3 is CASSQQGGEQFF. The CDR3 region has the DNA TGTGCCAGCAGCCAACAAGGGGGTGAGCAGTTCTTC.

The chain employs TRBV11-1 and TRBJ2-3, with a weak D call TRBD2 (6 bases). The germline V gene encodes CDR1 SGHAT and CDR2 FQDESV (reference sequence). The CDR3 has 15 residues. V was trimmed by 0 bases and J by 0 bases, leaving 7 bases between them. CDR3 residues: CASSLAGGSTDTQYF. CDR3 nucleotide sequence: TGTGCCAGCAGCTTAGCGGGGGGTAGCACAGATACGCAGTATTTT.

This clone was detected a few times. This chain joins TRBV4-3 and TRBJ2-7, with a tentative D call TRBD1 (6 bases). Trimming took off 1 base at V and 0 bases at J, with 10 bases between the two ends. From germline, CDR1 is LGHNA and CDR2 YSLEER. The CDR3 extends over 15 amino acids. The CDR3 is CASSQGWGPSYEQYF. In DNA form, the CDR3 reads TGCGCCAGCAGCCAAGGGTGGGGGCCCTCCTACGAGCAGTACTTC.